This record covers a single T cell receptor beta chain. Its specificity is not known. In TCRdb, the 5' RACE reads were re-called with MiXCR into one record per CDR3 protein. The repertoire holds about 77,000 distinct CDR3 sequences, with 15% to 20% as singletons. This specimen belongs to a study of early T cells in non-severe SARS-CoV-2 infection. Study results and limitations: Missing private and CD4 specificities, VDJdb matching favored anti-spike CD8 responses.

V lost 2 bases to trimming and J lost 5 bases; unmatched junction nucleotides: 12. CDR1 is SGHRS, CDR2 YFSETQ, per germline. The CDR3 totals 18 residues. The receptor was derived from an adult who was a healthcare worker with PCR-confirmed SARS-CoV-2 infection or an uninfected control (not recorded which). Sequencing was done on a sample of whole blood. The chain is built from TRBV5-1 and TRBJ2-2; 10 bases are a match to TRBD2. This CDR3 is CASSLTGTSVQGTGELFF. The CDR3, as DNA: TGCGCCAGCAGCTTAACCGGGACTAGCGTCCAGGGGACCGGGGAGCTGTTTTTT. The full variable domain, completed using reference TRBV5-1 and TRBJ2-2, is KAGVTQTPRYLIKTRGQQVTLSCSPISGHRSVSWYQQTPGQGLQFLFEYFSETQRNKGNFPGRFSGRQFSNSRSEMNVSTLELGDSALYLCASSLTGTSVQGTGELFFGEGSRLTVL.